Sequencing of this TCR beta chain was carried out in a study of PD-1 blockade in classical Hodgkin lymphoma. Study conclusions and caveats: Relapsed/refractory patients reportedly had the lowest baseline TCR diversity, below newly diagnosed patients, who were below healthy donors. Prior to therapy, complete responders displayed diversity much like that of newly diagnosed patients. Patients who initiated nivolumab within 1 year of ASCT were excluded.

Germline CDR1 reads MNHNY; CDR2 reads SVGAGI (reference sequence). The CDR3 contains 13 residues. With V trimmed by 8 bases and J by 3 bases, 4 bases remained unmatched. Regarding time point: cycle 4 day 1 (C4D1), after around six weeks of nivolumab. Relapse after autologous stem cell transplantation occurred in every patient, and brentuximab vedotin exposure varied. Concerning this clone: Its antigen remains unknown.

Sequenced by immunoSEQ multiplex PCR; TCRdb stores in-frame clones only, minus some. This table has approximately 39,000 clones, 77% appearing once. The clonotype comes from a human donor with classical Hodgkin lymphoma. The material sequenced was peripheral blood mononuclear cells (PBMCs), taken before the fourth cycle of nivolumab. The chain recombines TRBV6-6 with TRBJ2-3; TRBD2 aligns across 8 bases. Here the CDR3 DNA reads TGTGCCAGCCGGGGGGGAGGTACAGATACGCAGTATTTT. Translation gives CASRGGGTDTQYF.